The 8 T cell receptor beta chains presented below share a single source sample, sequenced in a study of T cells expressing NK-cell markers. Reanalyzing the 5' RACE reads, TCRdb keeps one entry per CDR3 protein, without DNA. The table lists more than 400,000 distinct CDR3 sequences. Material for sequencing was blood T cells: a sorted CD56 or NKG2C T cell subset, CD4+ or CD8+ T cells, or bulk PBMC T cells (not recorded which). These receptors were taken from a woman between 18 and 69 years old in good health.

The chain is built from TRBV6-5 and TRBJ2-5; absent DNA, TCRdb's TRBD1 call cannot be checked. In germline, CDR1 is MNHEY, CDR2 SVGAGI. This CDR3 comprises 14 residues. The CDR3 region is CASSYLTGGETQYF.

This chain uses TRBV6-1 with TRBJ1-3; TCRdb selects TRBD1, and the lack of DNA leaves this call unchecked. This CDR3 is built from 15 residues. Per germline, CDR1 MNHNS and CDR2 SASEGT. The CDR3 region is CASRSDRGSGNTIYF.

The V call is TRBV5-1, the J call TRBJ1-2; TCRdb gives TRBD1 as the D gene, but with no DNA this cannot be confirmed. CDR1 is SGHRS and CDR2 is YFSETQ in the germline V gene. The CDR3 is 14 residues long. CDR3 loop: CASSLETGGNGYTF.

This sequence joins TRBV7-3 and TRBJ1-3. Germline CDR1 reads SGHTA; CDR2 reads FQGTGA. The CDR3 is 16 amino acids. Here the CDR3 reads CASSPLVGQPGNTIYF.

The gene calls are TRBV5-1 and TRBJ2-3. Per the germline V gene, CDR1 is SGHRS and CDR2 is YFSETQ. CDR3 length: 13 residues. This CDR3 is CASSLGVIDTQYF. The full variable domain, with the rest looked up from reference TRBV5-1 and TRBJ2-3, is KAGVTQTPRYLIKTRGQQVTLSCSPISGHRSVSWYQQTPGQGLQFLFEYFSETQRNKGNFPGRFSGRQFSNSRSEMNVSTLELGDSALYLCASSLGVIDTQYFGPGTRLTVL.

V and J are TRBV18 and TRBJ1-5; TCRdb calls TRBD1, which cannot be checked without DNA. CDR1 and CDR2 (germline): KGHSH, LQKENI. The CDR3 is made up of 13 amino acids. CDR3 in amino acids: CASSDRANQPQHF. The full variable domain, in which reference TRBV18 and TRBJ1-5 provide the parts outside the CDR3, is NAGVMQNPRHLVRRRGQEARLRCSPMKGHSHVYWYRQLPEEGLKFMVYLQKENIIDESGMPKERFSAEFPKEGPSILRIQQVVRGDSAAYFCASSDRANQPQHFGDGTRLSIL.

This rearrangement joins TRBV20-1 to TRBJ2-2; without DNA, the TCRdb call of TRBD1 cannot be checked. CDR3 length equals 13 residues. Per the germline V gene, CDR1 is DFQATT and CDR2 is SNEGSKA (reference sequence). The CDR3 protein is CSADRFRAGELFF.

The CDR3 here is CASSPDSGPDSYNEQFF. The V and J genes are TRBV19 and TRBJ2-1; the D call from TCRdb, TRBD2, cannot be confirmed without DNA. The CDR3 length is 17 residues. Germline CDR1 is LNHDA and CDR2 is SQIVND (reference sequence).